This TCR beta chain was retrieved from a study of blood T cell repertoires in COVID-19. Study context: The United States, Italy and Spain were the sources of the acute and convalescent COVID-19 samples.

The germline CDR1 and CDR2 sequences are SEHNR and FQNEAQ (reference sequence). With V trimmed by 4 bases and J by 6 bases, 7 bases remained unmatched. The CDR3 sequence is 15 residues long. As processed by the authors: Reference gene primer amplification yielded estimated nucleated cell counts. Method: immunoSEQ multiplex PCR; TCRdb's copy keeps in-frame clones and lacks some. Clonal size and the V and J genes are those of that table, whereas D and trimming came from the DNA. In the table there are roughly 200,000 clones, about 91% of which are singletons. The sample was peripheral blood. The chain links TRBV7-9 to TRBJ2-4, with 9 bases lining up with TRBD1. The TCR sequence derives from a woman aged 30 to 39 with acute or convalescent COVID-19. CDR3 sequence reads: CASSSPGQGRNIQYF. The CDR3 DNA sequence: TGTGCCAGCAGCTCACCGGGACAGGGAAGAAACATTCAGTACTTC.